The rows below give T cell receptor beta chains drawn from one sample of a study of vaccination and CD4 T cells after COVID-19. No antigen has been identified for these receptors. A single record per CDR3 protein comes from TCRdb applying MiXCR to the PCR reads. The data show over 15,000 distinct CDR3 sequences, about half seen once. Source: CD4+ T cells from blood, cultured in vitro, taken before SARS-CoV-2 vaccination. Receptors originate from a human donor who had recovered from COVID-19. CDR3s include the opening cysteine and the closing phenylalanine or tryptophan. D genes are given only for firm matches. Clone size is stated in some rows and not others, as once, few, many or a class when expanded.

CDR3 protein: CASSPAGLYGYTF
CDR3 DNA: TGTGCCAGCAGTCCCGCGGGCCTCTATGGCTACACCTTC
V gene: TRBV2
J gene: TRBJ1-2
D gene: .
clone size: .

CDR3 protein: CATSGPTSGDYTDTQYF
CDR3 DNA: TGTGCCACCAGTGGTCCGACTAGCGGGGATTACACAGATACGCAGTATTTT
V gene: TRBV24-1
J gene: TRBJ2-3
D gene: TRBD2
clone size: few

CDR3 protein: CASSRRDREETQYF
CDR3 DNA: TGTGCCAGCAGTCGCCGGGACAGGGAAGAGACCCAGTACTTC
V gene: TRBV27
J gene: TRBJ2-5
D gene: TRBD1
clone size: .

CDR3 protein: CSAHVPGYNEQFF
CDR3 DNA: TGCAGTGCTCACGTACCGGGCTACAATGAGCAGTTCTTC
V gene: TRBV20-1
J gene: TRBJ2-1
D gene: .
clone size: .

CDR3 protein: CASTQGDQPQHF
CDR3 DNA: TGTGCCAGCACACAGGGGGATCAGCCCCAGCATTTT
V gene: TRBV6-1
J gene: TRBJ1-5
D gene: TRBD1
clone size: few

CDR3 protein: CASSYLGGAGELFF
CDR3 DNA: TGTGCCAGCAGTTATTTGGGGGGCGCCGGGGAGCTGTTTTTT
V gene: TRBV6-2/TRBV6-3
J gene: TRBJ2-2
D gene: .
clone size: once

CDR3 protein: CASRPDRGWTYGYTF
CDR3 DNA: TGTGCCAGCAGACCAGACAGGGGATGGACCTATGGCTACACCTTC
V gene: TRBV27
J gene: TRBJ1-2
D gene: TRBD1
clone size: few

CDR3 protein: CASHRGLEDTQYF
CDR3 DNA: TGTGCCAGCCACAGGGGGCTAGAAGATACGCAGTATTTT
V gene: TRBV2
J gene: TRBJ2-3
D gene: TRBD1
clone size: few

CDR3 protein: CSALGLVSSYEQYF
CDR3 DNA: TGCAGTGCACTCGGACTAGTTAGCTCCTACGAGCAGTACTTC
V gene: TRBV20-1
J gene: TRBJ2-7
D gene: TRBD2
clone size: once

CDR3 protein: CASSSPLPSHTDTQYF
CDR3 DNA: TGTGCCAGCAGCTCCCCGCTCCCCTCTCACACAGATACGCAGTATTTT
V gene: TRBV11-2
J gene: TRBJ2-3
D gene: .
clone size: .

CDR3 protein: CSASRLAGGEQYF
CDR3 DNA: TGCAGTGCCAGCAGACTAGCGGGAGGTGAGCAGTACTTC
V gene: TRBV20-1
J gene: TRBJ2-7
D gene: TRBD2
clone size: .

CDR3 protein: CASSPVRGQAQETQYF
CDR3 DNA: TGTGCCAGTAGCCCGGTTCGAGGCCAGGCTCAAGAGACCCAGTACTTC
V gene: TRBV19
J gene: TRBJ2-5
D gene: .
clone size: .

CDR3 protein: CASSPTPHYEQYF
CDR3 DNA: TGTGCCAGCAGCCCCACCCCTCACTACGAGCAGTACTTC
V gene: TRBV7-9
J gene: TRBJ2-7
D gene: .
clone size: .

CDR3 protein: CASSIRQGGVETQYF
CDR3 DNA: TGTGCCAGCAGCATAAGACAGGGAGGGGTTGAGACCCAGTACTTC
V gene: TRBV7-9
J gene: TRBJ2-5
D gene: .
clone size: .

CDR3 protein: CASSENTEAFF
CDR3 DNA: TGTGCCAGCAGTGAGAACACTGAAGCTTTCTTT
V gene: TRBV12-3/TRBV12-4
J gene: TRBJ1-1
D gene: .
clone size: .

CDR3 protein: CASRTNSGRGADTQYF
CDR3 DNA: TGTGCCAGCAGAACCAATAGCGGGAGAGGTGCAGATACGCAGTATTTT
V gene: TRBV6-1
J gene: TRBJ2-3
D gene: TRBD2
clone size: few

CDR3 protein: CSARDLGRVTEQFF
CDR3 DNA: TGCAGTGCTAGAGATCTCGGCAGGGTGACTGAGCAGTTCTTC
V gene: TRBV20-1
J gene: TRBJ2-1
D gene: .
clone size: .

CDR3 protein: CSAKLGLAGRFPNEQYF
CDR3 DNA: TGCAGTGCGAAGCTAGGACTAGCGGGAAGGTTTCCCAACGAGCAGTACTTC
V gene: TRBV20-1
J gene: TRBJ2-7
D gene: TRBD2
clone size: few

CDR3 protein: CASRNGLHTGELFF
CDR3 DNA: TGTGCCAGCAGGAATGGGCTACACACCGGGGAGCTGTTTTTT
V gene: TRBV12-3/TRBV12-4
J gene: TRBJ2-2
D gene: .
clone size: .

CDR3 protein: CATEDRANYGYTF
CDR3 DNA: TGTGCCACCGAGGACAGAGCTAACTATGGCTACACCTTC
V gene: TRBV28
J gene: TRBJ1-2
D gene: .
clone size: .

CDR3 protein: CASSFSTGTVGHEQYF
CDR3 DNA: TGTGCCAGCAGTTTTTCGACGGGGACGGTAGGGCACGAGCAGTACTTC
V gene: TRBV28
J gene: TRBJ2-7
D gene: .
clone size: .

CDR3 protein: CASSLAGLSSYEQYF
CDR3 DNA: TGTGCCAGCAGCTTGGCCGGACTGAGCTCCTACGAGCAGTACTTC
V gene: TRBV5-3
J gene: TRBJ2-7
D gene: .
clone size: once

CDR3 protein: CASRTLTGRDTEAFF
CDR3 DNA: TGTGCCAGCAGGACCTTGACAGGGAGGGACACTGAAGCTTTCTTT
V gene: TRBV27
J gene: TRBJ1-1
D gene: TRBD1
clone size: .

CDR3 protein: CASSRGQGVSPLHF
CDR3 DNA: TGTGCCAGCAGTAGAGGACAGGGAGTATCACCCCTCCACTTT
V gene: TRBV2
J gene: TRBJ1-6
D gene: TRBD1
clone size: .

CDR3 protein: CASSLRRVNLPGELFF
CDR3 DNA: TGTGCCAGCAGCTTAAGGCGGGTAAACCTTCCCGGGGAGCTGTTTTTT
V gene: TRBV11-1
J gene: TRBJ2-2
D gene: .
clone size: once

CDR3 protein: CASRRDKNQPQHF
CDR3 DNA: TGTGCCAGCAGGAGGGACAAAAATCAGCCCCAGCATTTT
V gene: TRBV6-1
J gene: TRBJ1-5
D gene: .
clone size: few

CDR3 protein: CAWSVRSPSSPLHF
CDR3 DNA: TGTGCCTGGAGTGTAAGGAGCCCTTCATCACCCCTCCACTTT
V gene: TRBV30
J gene: TRBJ1-6
D gene: .
clone size: few

CDR3 protein: CSATPPRGHTEAFF
CDR3 DNA: TGCAGTGCTACCCCCCCTCGGGGGCACACTGAAGCTTTCTTT
V gene: TRBV20-1
J gene: TRBJ1-1
D gene: .
clone size: once

CDR3 protein: CASSHTGGSYNEQFF
CDR3 DNA: TGTGCCAGCAGTCACACAGGGGGCTCCTACAATGAGCAGTTCTTC
V gene: TRBV12-3/TRBV12-4
J gene: TRBJ2-1
D gene: TRBD1
clone size: .

CDR3 protein: CSASSEGTNGYTF
CDR3 DNA: TGCAGTGCTAGCTCCGAGGGAACCAATGGCTACACCTTC
V gene: TRBV20-1
J gene: TRBJ1-2
D gene: .
clone size: .

CDR3 protein: CATPGPEQYF
CDR3 DNA: TGTGCCACCCCAGGGCCCGAGCAGTACTTC
V gene: TRBV21-1
J gene: TRBJ2-7
D gene: .
clone size: .

CDR3 protein: CATSSQSGTRSYEQYF
CDR3 DNA: TGTGCCACCAGCAGCCAATCCGGGACTAGGTCGTACGAGCAGTACTTC
V gene: TRBV15
J gene: TRBJ2-7
D gene: TRBD2
clone size: few

CDR3 protein: CSAEDRGYEQYF
CDR3 DNA: TGCAGTGCTGAAGACAGGGGCTACGAGCAGTACTTC
V gene: TRBV20-1
J gene: TRBJ2-7
D gene: TRBD1
clone size: few

CDR3 protein: CASSLGLSGRVAYEQYF
CDR3 DNA: TGTGCCAGCAGCCTCGGACTCAGCGGGAGAGTGGCCTACGAGCAGTACTTC
V gene: TRBV7-9
J gene: TRBJ2-7
D gene: TRBD2
clone size: .

CDR3 protein: CSARPASGSWYNEQFF
CDR3 DNA: TGCAGTGCTAGACCCGCTAGCGGGAGTTGGTACAATGAGCAGTTCTTC
V gene: TRBV20-1
J gene: TRBJ2-1
D gene: TRBD2
clone size: .

CDR3 protein: CASSTGSKTQYF
CDR3 DNA: TGTGCCAGCAGTACAGGGTCAAAGACCCAGTACTTC
V gene: TRBV27
J gene: TRBJ2-5
D gene: .
clone size: few

CDR3 protein: CASSPERPPPNEQFF
CDR3 DNA: TGTGCCAGCAGCCCGGAGCGACCACCCCCCAATGAGCAGTTCTTC
V gene: TRBV9
J gene: TRBJ2-1
D gene: .
clone size: .

CDR3 protein: CASSLTGREVQETQYF
CDR3 DNA: TGTGCCAGCAGCTTAACGGGGCGGGAGGTACAAGAGACCCAGTACTTC
V gene: TRBV7-3
J gene: TRBJ2-5
D gene: TRBD2
clone size: few

CDR3 protein: CSASGPGQGFADTQYF
CDR3 DNA: TGCAGTGCTAGCGGACCGGGACAGGGTTTCGCAGATACGCAGTATTTT
V gene: TRBV20-1
J gene: TRBJ2-3
D gene: TRBD1
clone size: .

CDR3 protein: CSARDPSKTTQDSGANVLTF
CDR3 DNA: TGCAGTGCTAGAGATCCATCGAAGACCACTCAGGACTCTGGGGCCAACGTCCTGACTTTC
V gene: TRBV20-1
J gene: TRBJ2-6
D gene: .
clone size: few

CDR3 protein: CASSLIPNTEAFF
CDR3 DNA: TGTGCCAGCAGTTTAATCCCAAACACTGAAGCTTTCTTT
V gene: TRBV27
J gene: TRBJ1-1
D gene: .
clone size: .

CDR3 protein: CASSLKRYTQYF
CDR3 DNA: TGTGCCAGCAGCTTGAAACGATATACGCAGTATTTT
V gene: TRBV7-3
J gene: TRBJ2-3
D gene: .
clone size: few

CDR3 protein: CASSYSILRGDEQYF
CDR3 DNA: TGTGCCAGCAGTTACTCGATACTACGGGGGGACGAGCAGTACTTC
V gene: TRBV6-2/TRBV6-3
J gene: TRBJ2-7
D gene: TRBD2
clone size: few

CDR3 protein: CASSESSPSISNQPQHF
CDR3 DNA: TGCGCCAGCAGTGAGTCGTCCCCCTCTATTTCCAATCAGCCCCAGCATTTT
V gene: TRBV10-2
J gene: TRBJ1-5
D gene: .
clone size: .

CDR3 protein: CSAALAGGLNTQYF
CDR3 DNA: TGCAGTGCTGCCCTAGCGGGAGGGCTGAATACGCAGTATTTT
V gene: TRBV20-1
J gene: TRBJ2-3
D gene: TRBD2
clone size: few

CDR3 protein: CASSRGVGEQYF
CDR3 DNA: TGTGCCAGCAGCCGGGGCGTAGGCGAGCAGTACTTC
V gene: TRBV7-9
J gene: TRBJ2-7
D gene: .
clone size: .

CDR3 protein: CASNLGGQGYGYTF
CDR3 DNA: TGTGCCAGCAATCTAGGGGGGCAGGGCTATGGCTACACCTTC
V gene: TRBV2
J gene: TRBJ1-2
D gene: .
clone size: .

CDR3 protein: CASSLEGVDTEAFF
CDR3 DNA: TGTGCCAGCAGCTTGGAAGGCGTGGACACTGAAGCTTTCTTT
V gene: TRBV5-4
J gene: TRBJ1-1
D gene: .
clone size: .

CDR3 protein: CASTDGGQGNYEQYF
CDR3 DNA: TGTGCCAGTACCGATGGGGGACAGGGAAACTACGAGCAGTACTTC
V gene: TRBV19
J gene: TRBJ2-7
D gene: TRBD1
clone size: few

CDR3 protein: CATSDRLFGETQYF
CDR3 DNA: TGTGCCACCAGCGATAGACTATTCGGGGAGACCCAGTACTTC
V gene: TRBV24-1
J gene: TRBJ2-5
D gene: .
clone size: .

CDR3 protein: CASSENGVDTQYF
CDR3 DNA: TGTGCCAGCAGTGAGAACGGCGTCGATACGCAGTATTTT
V gene: TRBV6-4
J gene: TRBJ2-3
D gene: .
clone size: .